The 29 T cell receptor beta chains reported below all come from one sample, sequenced in a study of CD4 T cells in relation to SARS-CoV-2 and coronaviruses. Method: immunoSEQ multiplex PCR; TCRdb's copy keeps in-frame clones and lacks some. Seen here are just over 15,000 clones, around 80% observed once, and the top ten hold roughly 18%. No antigen has been assigned to these receptors. Unexposed donor CD4+ T cells date from about 2011-2018, before the COVID-19 pandemic. The cells were cultured for about ten days before CD4+ T cells were isolated. Sequenced sample: CD4+ T cells from PBMCs, cultured in vitro. These receptors were collected from a human donor in good health.

V and J are TRBV18 and TRBJ2-7; D possibly uses TRBD1 or TRBD2 (5 bases each). Per the germline V gene, CDR1 is KGHSH and CDR2 is LQKENI. The V gene lost 3 bases and the J gene lost 4 bases, with 13 bases spanning the gap. The CDR3 runs to 14 residues. Here the CDR3 DNA reads TGTGCCAGCTCACCGGGTGGGACCATATACGAGCAGTACTTC. Translation gives CASSPGGTIYEQYF.

This clone appeared once. The V gene is TRBV3-1 (or the pseudogene TRBV3-2), the J gene TRBJ2-2; 10 bases match TRBD2. The length of the CDR3 is 16 residues. In germline, CDR1 is LGHDT, CDR2 YNNKEL (reference sequence). V was pared by 7 bases and J by 5 bases, with 10 bases of the junction left unmatched. The CDR3 coding sequence is TGTGCCAGCACGACCACTAGCGGGAAAAGGACCGGGGAGCTGTTTTTT. Translated, it gives CASTTTSGKRTGELFF.

The J gene is TRBJ1-6, the V gene TRBV5-1, with D possibly TRBD1 on 6 matching bases. The CDR3 runs to 14 residues. V dropped 0 bases and J dropped 7 bases, with 8 bases sitting between them. Germline lookup yields CDR1 SGHRS and CDR2 YFSETQ. CDR3 coding DNA: TGCGCCAGCAGCTTGGAACAGGGAAATTCACCCCTCCACTTT. Amino acid sequence: CASSLEQGNSPLHF.

This clone was picked up one time. V is TRBV5-1 and J is TRBJ2-5; D ambiguous. V lost 0 bases and J lost 5, with 8 bases in between. Germline V CDR1 and CDR2: SGHRS, YFSETQ. The CDR3 loop spans 13 amino acids. In nucleotides, the CDR3 is TGCGCCAGCAGCTTGGGGGTGACGGAGACCCAGTACTTC. Translating gives CASSLGVTETQYF.

This clone was detected only a few times. This chain links TRBV5-1 with TRBJ2-3; D possibly corresponds to TRBD2 (6 bases). The CDR3 extends over 15 amino acids. V was clipped by 3 bases and J by 0 bases, with 11 bases between them. Looked up from germline, CDR1 is SGHRS and CDR2 is YFSETQ. The CDR3 protein is CASSSASESTDTQYF. CDR3 sequence (DNA): TGCGCCAGCAGCTCGGCTAGCGAGAGCACAGATACGCAGTATTTT.

This sequence joins TRBV19 and TRBJ2-3; D may be TRBD2 (5 bases). Between the trimmed V and J ends, which lost 7 bases and 7 bases, there was a span of 12 bases. Germline loops: CDR1 LNHDA, CDR2 SQIVND (reference sequence). CDR3 size: 12 residues. The CDR3 bases are TGTGCCAGTACTCAGGACTTGCATACGCAGTATTTT. This gives the protein CASTQDLHTQYF.

The gene calls are TRBV10-3 and TRBJ1-5; D uncertain. Trimming took 6 bases from V and 5 from J, leaving 8 bases between them. The CDR3 contains 12 residues. Germline V gives CDR1 ENHRY, CDR2 SYGVKD. CDR3 sequence (DNA): TGTGCCATCAGCTCATGGGATCAGCCCCAGCATTTT. Protein product: CAISSWDQPQHF.

The chain carries TRBV18 and TRBJ2-5; D possibly corresponds to TRBD2 (6 bases). From germline, CDR1 is KGHSH and CDR2 LQKENI. The CDR3 covers 15 residues. Trimming shortened V by 0 bases and J by 5 bases, and 13 bases separated the two germline ends. The CDR3 DNA reads as TGTGCCAGCTCACCACCGACGGGAGCGGGTGAGACCCAGTACTTC. Translating gives CASSPPTGAGETQYF.

This clone turned up a few times. The chain employs TRBV28 and TRBJ2-7; no firm D call. V was cut by 0 bases and J by 4 bases, with 7 bases left in between. The CDR3 is made up of 13 amino acids. Germline CDR1 is MDHEN and CDR2 is SYDVKM. CDR3 residues: CASSLWQGYEQYF. The CDR3 DNA follows: TGTGCCAGCAGTTTATGGCAAGGGTACGAGCAGTACTTC.

The chain joins TRBV11-2 to TRBJ2-7; 11 positions agree with TRBD2. V lost 1 base to trimming and J lost 6 bases; unmatched junction nucleotides: 5. Germline V gene data show CDR1 as SGHAT and CDR2 as FQNNGV. This CDR3 is 15 amino acids long. The CDR3 region is CASSLVLAGEIEQYF. CDR3 bases: TGTGCCAGCAGCTTAGTACTAGCGGGAGAAATCGAGCAGTACTTC.

This chain uses TRBV10-3 with TRBJ1-1; D not certain. In germline, CDR1 is ENHRY, CDR2 SYGVKD. CDR3 length: 14 residues. The V gene lost 0 bases and the J gene lost 6 bases, with 11 bases spanning the gap. The CDR3 loop is CAISESRARAEAFF. In DNA form, the CDR3 reads TGTGCCATCAGTGAGTCAAGGGCACGAGCTGAAGCTTTCTTT.

This clone was picked up a small number of times. V is TRBV10-1 and J is TRBJ2-2; no firm D call. There are 15 residues in the CDR3. Germline V gives CDR1 WNHNN, CDR2 SYGVQD (reference sequence). Trimming cost V 4 bases and J 0 bases, with 9 bases left between them. The CDR3 sequence: CASSGHQTNTGELFF. CDR3 DNA: TGCGCCAGCAGTGGACACCAAACGAACACCGGGGAGCTGTTTTTT.

The V call is TRBV30, the J call TRBJ1-4; D is perhaps TRBD1 (6 bases). Trimming removed 5 bases from V and 8 bases from J, with 12 bases in between. Germline values: CDR1 GTSNPN, CDR2 SVGIG (reference sequence). CDR3 length: 12 amino acids. As DNA, the CDR3 is TGTGCCTGGGGGGGGGACACCGAAAAACTGTTTTTT. Translated: CAWGGDTEKLFF.

The V gene is TRBV7-9, the J gene TRBJ1-1; 7 bases fit TRBD1. V dropped 0 bases and J dropped 2; count of bases not matched to a gene: 6. The CDR3 extends over 16 amino acids. CDR1 and CDR2 from the germline V gene are SEHNR and FQNEAQ (reference sequence). The CDR3 spells CASSLATGTVNTEAFF. The CDR3, as DNA: TGTGCCAGCAGCTTAGCTACCGGGACAGTCAACACTGAAGCTTTCTTT.

CDR3 bases: TGCGCCAGCAGCGACGGACAGGGAAACACCATATATTTT. Translating it yields CASSDGQGNTIYF. The J gene is TRBJ1-3, the V gene TRBV5-1; D may be TRBD1 (6 bases). The CDR3 has 13 residues. Germline V CDR1 and CDR2: SGHRS, YFSETQ. Trimming pared 4 bases from V and 4 bases from J, leaving 9 bases between.

The rearrangement uses TRBV6-1 and TRBJ2-1, with 8 bases matching TRBD2. The CDR3 totals 17 residues. Germline V gene data show CDR1 as MNHNS and CDR2 as SASEGT. After removal of 2 bases from V and 8 bases from J, the junction contained 14 bases not matched to a gene. The CDR3 loop is CASSEIPWKREHHEQFF. CDR3 nucleotide sequence: TGTGCCAGCAGTGAAATCCCCTGGAAGCGGGAGCACCATGAGCAGTTCTTC.

This clone was seen a handful of times. J is TRBJ1-4 and V is TRBV6-6; 9 bases are shared with TRBD1. V was pared by 7 bases and J by 8 bases, with 11 bases of the junction left unmatched. There are 15 residues in the CDR3. CDR1 MNHNY and CDR2 SVGAGI come from the germline V gene (reference sequence). The CDR3 DNA follows: TGTGCCAGCAACATGAACAGGGGGCGGTCGGAAAAACTGTTTTTT. As protein: CASNMNRGRSEKLFF.

The rearrangement links TRBV7-9 to TRBJ2-7; 7 positions match TRBD2. Trimming cost V 5 bases and J 5 bases; bases outside gene matches: 9. The V gene's germline CDR1 is SEHNR and CDR2 FQNEAQ (reference sequence). CDR3 size: 14 residues. The CDR3 DNA reads TGTGCCAGCAGCGACAAGCGGGGTGGGGACGAGCAGTACTTC. It specifies CASSDKRGGDEQYF.

This chain connects TRBV5-4 to TRBJ2-3; 8 bases agree with TRBD1. Per the germline V gene, CDR1 is SGHNT and CDR2 is YYREEE (reference sequence). V was clipped by 3 bases and J by 1 base; unmatched bases: 1. CDR3 length equals 14 residues. CDR3 nucleotide sequence: TGTGCCAGCAGCTCGGACAGGGGCACAGATACGCAGTATTTT. This encodes CASSSDRGTDTQYF.

This clone was seen only a few times. The chain uses TRBV30 and TRBJ1-4, with 7 bases aligning to TRBD1. The CDR3 runs to 13 residues. CDR1 and CDR2 from the germline V gene are GTSNPN and SVGIG (reference sequence). The V segment lost 8 bases and the J segment 8 bases; nucleotides outside the gene matches: 11. CDR3 bases: TGTGCCGAAGGAAGACAGGGTCAGGAAAAACTGTTTTTT. It translates to CAEGRQGQEKLFF.

The V call is TRBV6-5, the J call TRBJ2-1; 11 bases fit TRBD2. Germline-derived CDR1 and CDR2 are MNHEY and SVGAGI. The ends lost 6 bases at V and 7 bases at J; junction bases unmatched: 5. The CDR3 extends over 14 amino acids. CDR3 DNA: TGTGCCAGCAGCAGGGGGACTAGCGGTAATGAGCAGTTCTTC. Residues: CASSRGTSGNEQFF.

This chain connects TRBV19 to TRBJ2-7; the D gene is possibly TRBD2 (7 bases). V was shortened by 3 bases and J by 5 bases, with 20 bases between the two germline ends. Per the germline V gene, CDR1 is LNHDA and CDR2 is SQIVND (reference sequence). This CDR3 spans 16 amino acids. The CDR3 spells CASSMWRGGGVDEQYF. DNA for the CDR3: TGTGCCAGTAGTATGTGGAGGGGGGGCGGCGTGGACGAGCAGTACTTC.

The chain recombines TRBV7-9 with TRBJ1-5; D perhaps matches TRBD1 (5 bases). CDR3 size: 15 residues. Germline CDR1 and CDR2: SEHNR and FQNEAQ (reference sequence). V was pared by 3 bases and J by 6 bases, with 15 bases between. Here the CDR3 reads CASSLGLGGIQPQHF. The CDR3 DNA reads as TGTGCCAGCAGCTTGGGTCTCGGGGGGATTCAGCCCCAGCATTTT. Drawing the rest from reference TRBV7-9 and TRBJ1-5, the complete variable domain is DTGVSQNPRHKITKRGQNVTFRCDPISEHNRLYWYRQTLGQGPEFLTYFQNEAQLEKSRLLSDRFSAERPKGSFSTLEIQRTEQGDSAMYLCASSLGLGGIQPQHFGDGTRLSIL.

This CDR3 reads CASSLTTTGGNTYGYTF. The CDR3 nucleotides read TGCGCCAGCAGCTTGACAACGACAGGGGGCAATACCTATGGCTACACCTTC. J is TRBJ1-2 and V is TRBV5-1, with 10 nucleotides matching TRBD1. V dropped 1 base and J dropped 4; count of bases not matched to a gene: 10. This CDR3 is built from 17 residues. The germline CDR1 and CDR2 sequences are SGHRS and YFSETQ.

In nucleotides, the CDR3 is TGTGCCAGCAGTTTATTAAGAGATCAGCCCCAGCATTTT. Translation: CASSLLRDQPQHF. The chain employs TRBV27 and TRBJ1-5; D unclear. CDR1 is MNHEY, CDR2 SMNVEV, per germline (reference sequence). The CDR3 sequence is 13 residues long. Trimming took off 1 base at V and 5 bases at J, with 6 bases between the two ends.

The chain carries TRBV27 and TRBJ1-5; tentative D call: TRBD1 (5 bases). Germline values: CDR1 MNHEY, CDR2 SMNVEV (reference sequence). CDR3 length: 14 residues. V gave up 5 bases and J gave up 8 bases, with 16 bases separating them. This CDR3 is CASSPRDGQEPQHF. The CDR3 DNA reads as TGTGCCAGCAGTCCACGGGACGGCCAGGAGCCCCAGCATTTT.

The gene calls are TRBV25-1 and TRBJ1-1, with a possible D match to TRBD1 (6 bases). Trimming took off 5 bases at V and 5 bases at J, with 15 bases between the two ends. The CDR3 length is 14 residues. CDR1 is MGHDK, CDR2 SYGVNS, per germline. CDR3 protein: CASSNTGRATEAFF. For the CDR3, the DNA is TGTGCCAGCAGTAATACAGGGAGGGCGACTGAAGCTTTCTTT. Full variable domain (missing parts from reference TRBV25-1 and TRBJ1-1): EADIYQTPRYLVIGTGKKITLECSQTMGHDKMYWYQQDPGMELHLIHYSYGVNSTEKGDLSSESTVSRIRTEHFPLTLESARPSHTSQYLCASSNTGRATEAFFGQGTRLTVV.

The chain employs TRBV5-6 and TRBJ2-7; no reliable D call. The CDR3 loop spans 14 amino acids. Trimming cost V 5 bases and J 8 bases, with 20 bases left between them. Germline CDR1 is SGHDT and CDR2 is YYEEEE. The CDR3 DNA is TGTGCCAGCAGTTTCGACGACGGGCTTCGACAGCAGTACTTC. Translating gives CASSFDDGLRQQYF.

The chain employs TRBV11-2 and TRBJ2-5; possible D gene TRBD2, 6 bases. V dropped 4 bases and J dropped 5 bases, with 11 bases sitting between them. Germline lookup yields CDR1 SGHAT and CDR2 FQNNGV. The CDR3 sequence is 13 residues long. CDR3 loop: CASSSEEGETQYF. The CDR3 coding sequence is TGTGCCAGCAGCTCAGAGGAGGGGGAGACCCAGTACTTC.